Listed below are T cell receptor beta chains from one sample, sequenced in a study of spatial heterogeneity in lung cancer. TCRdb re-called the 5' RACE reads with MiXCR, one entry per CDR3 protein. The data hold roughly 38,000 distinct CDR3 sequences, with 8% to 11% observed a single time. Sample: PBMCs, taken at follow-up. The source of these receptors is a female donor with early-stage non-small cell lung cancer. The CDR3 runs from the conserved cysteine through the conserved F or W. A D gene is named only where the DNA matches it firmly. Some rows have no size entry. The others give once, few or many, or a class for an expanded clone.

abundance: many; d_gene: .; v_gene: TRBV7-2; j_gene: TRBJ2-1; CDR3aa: CASSIIPRNEQFF; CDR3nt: TGTGCCAGCAGCATCATTCCGAGGAATGAGCAGTTCTTC
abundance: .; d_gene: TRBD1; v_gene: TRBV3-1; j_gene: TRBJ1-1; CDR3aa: CASSRNRGRTEAFF; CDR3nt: TGTGCCAGCAGCCGTAACAGGGGGCGCACTGAAGCTTTCTTT
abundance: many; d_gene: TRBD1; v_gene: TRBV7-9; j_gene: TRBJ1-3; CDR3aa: CASSTGQTSGNTIYF; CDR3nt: TGTGCCAGCAGCACGGGACAGACTTCTGGAAACACCATATATTTT
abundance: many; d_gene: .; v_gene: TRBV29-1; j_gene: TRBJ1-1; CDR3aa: CSVGGFGVNTEAFF; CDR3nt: TGCAGCGTCGGGGGTTTCGGGGTGAACACTGAAGCTTTCTTT
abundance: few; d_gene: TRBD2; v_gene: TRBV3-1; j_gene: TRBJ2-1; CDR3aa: CASSTSGGASYNEQFF; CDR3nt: TGTGCCAGCAGCACTAGCGGGGGGGCCTCCTACAATGAGCAGTTCTTC
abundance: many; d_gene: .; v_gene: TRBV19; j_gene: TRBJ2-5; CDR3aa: CASSIGSGAGTQYF; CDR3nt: TGTGCCAGTAGTATAGGGAGTGGCGCAGGGACCCAGTACTTC
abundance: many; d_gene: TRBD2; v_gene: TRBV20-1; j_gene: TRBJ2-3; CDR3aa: CSAKTTSRPDTQYF; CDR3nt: TGCAGTGCCAAGACGACTAGCAGACCAGATACGCAGTATTTT
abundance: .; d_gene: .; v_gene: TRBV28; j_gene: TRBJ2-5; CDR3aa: CATFIRGETQYF; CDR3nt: TGTGCCACCTTTATAAGGGGCGAGACCCAGTACTTC
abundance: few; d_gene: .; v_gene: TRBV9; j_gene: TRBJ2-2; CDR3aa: CASSAGAYRFMTGELFF; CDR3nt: TGTGCCAGCAGCGCAGGGGCCTACAGGTTTATGACCGGGGAGCTGTTTTTT
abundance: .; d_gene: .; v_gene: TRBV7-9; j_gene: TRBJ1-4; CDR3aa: CASSPRSTGEKLFF; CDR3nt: TGTGCCAGCAGCCCACGGTCTACAGGGGAAAAACTGTTTTTT
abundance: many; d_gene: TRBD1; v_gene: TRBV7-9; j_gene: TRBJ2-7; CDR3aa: CASSLGQGLTYEQYF; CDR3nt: TGTGCCAGCAGCTTAGGACAGGGCCTAACCTACGAGCAGTACTTC
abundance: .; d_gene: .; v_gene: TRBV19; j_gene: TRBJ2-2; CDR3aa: CASTNLGMSAGELFF; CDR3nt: TGTGCCAGTACCAACCTGGGGATGTCGGCCGGGGAGCTGTTTTTT
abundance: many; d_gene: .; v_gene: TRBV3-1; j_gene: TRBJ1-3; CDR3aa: CASSPPRFWLENTIYF; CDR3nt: TGTGCCAGCAGTCCACCCCGGTTTTGGCTTGAAAACACCATATATTTT
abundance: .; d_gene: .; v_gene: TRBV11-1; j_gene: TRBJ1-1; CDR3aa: CASSFSPRDTEAFF; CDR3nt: TGTGCCAGCAGCTTTAGCCCCAGGGACACTGAAGCTTTCTTT
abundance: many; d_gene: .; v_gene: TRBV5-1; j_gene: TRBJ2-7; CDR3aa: CASSSQGQISYEQYF; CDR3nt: TGCGCCAGCAGCTCACAAGGACAGATCTCCTACGAGCAGTACTTC
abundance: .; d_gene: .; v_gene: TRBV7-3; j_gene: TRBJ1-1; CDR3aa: CASSSTGPNTEAFF; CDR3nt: TGTGCCAGCAGCTCGACAGGACCGAACACTGAAGCTTTCTTT
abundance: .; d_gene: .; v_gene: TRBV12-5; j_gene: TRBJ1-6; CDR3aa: CASNRGDNSPLHF; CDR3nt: TGTGCTAGTAACCGGGGAGATAATTCACCCCTCCACTTT
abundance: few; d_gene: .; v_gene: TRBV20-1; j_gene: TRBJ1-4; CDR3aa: CSAFDRVSEKLFF; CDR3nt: TGCAGTGCTTTCGACAGAGTGTCCGAAAAACTGTTTTTT
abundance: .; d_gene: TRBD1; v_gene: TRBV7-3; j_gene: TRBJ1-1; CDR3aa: CASSLEGAPTEAFF; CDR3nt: TGTGCCAGCAGCTTAGAGGGGGCACCCACTGAAGCTTTCTTT
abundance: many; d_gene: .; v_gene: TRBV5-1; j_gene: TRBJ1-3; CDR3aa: CASSLDEGSSGNTIYF; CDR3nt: TGCGCCAGCAGCTTGGATGAGGGGTCCTCTGGAAACACCATATATTTT
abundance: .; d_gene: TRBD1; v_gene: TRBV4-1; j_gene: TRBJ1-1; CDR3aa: CASSQDRGTGYYTEAFF; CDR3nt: TGCGCCAGCAGCCAAGATCGCGGGACAGGGTACTACACTGAAGCTTTCTTT
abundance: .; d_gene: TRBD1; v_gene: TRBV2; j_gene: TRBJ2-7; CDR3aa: CASNLDRVGEQYF; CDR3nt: TGTGCCAGCAATCTGGACAGGGTAGGCGAGCAGTACTTC
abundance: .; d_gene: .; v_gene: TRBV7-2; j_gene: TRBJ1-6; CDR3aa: CASSLSSYNSPLHF; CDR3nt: TGTGCCAGCAGCTTAAGCTCCTATAATTCACCCCTCCACTTT
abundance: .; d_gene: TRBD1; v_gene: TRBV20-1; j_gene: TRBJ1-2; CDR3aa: CSAHPGQFTSSYGYTF; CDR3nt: TGCAGTGCCCATCCGGGACAGTTTACTTCTTCCTATGGCTACACCTTC
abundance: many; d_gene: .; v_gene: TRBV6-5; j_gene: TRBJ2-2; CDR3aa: CASSYSLLGELFF; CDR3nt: TGTGCCAGCAGTTACTCCTTGTTAGGGGAGCTGTTTTTT
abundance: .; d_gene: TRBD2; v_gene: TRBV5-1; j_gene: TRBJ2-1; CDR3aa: CASSLPGLAANEQFF; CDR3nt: TGCGCCAGCAGCCTACCGGGACTAGCGGCCAATGAGCAGTTCTTC
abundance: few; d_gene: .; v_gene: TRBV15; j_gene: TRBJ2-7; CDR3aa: CATRPRSSYEQYF; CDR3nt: TGTGCCACCCGACCACGTAGCTCCTACGAGCAGTACTTC
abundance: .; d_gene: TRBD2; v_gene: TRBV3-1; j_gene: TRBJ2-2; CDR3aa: CASRTSPQGGELFF; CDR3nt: TGTGCCAGCCGGACTAGCCCTCAAGGCGGGGAGCTGTTTTTT
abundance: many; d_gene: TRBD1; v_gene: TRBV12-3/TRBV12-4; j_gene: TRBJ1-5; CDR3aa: CASRLTGRPQHF; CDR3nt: TGTGCCAGCAGATTGACAGGGCGGCCCCAGCATTTT
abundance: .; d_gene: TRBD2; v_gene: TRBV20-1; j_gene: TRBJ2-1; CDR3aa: CSATPSGGSYNEQFF; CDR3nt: TGCAGTGCCACCCCTAGCGGGGGTTCCTACAATGAGCAGTTCTTC
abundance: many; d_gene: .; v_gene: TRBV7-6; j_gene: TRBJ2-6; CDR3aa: CASGAGANVLTF; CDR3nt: TGTGCCAGCGGGGCTGGGGCCAACGTCCTGACTTTC
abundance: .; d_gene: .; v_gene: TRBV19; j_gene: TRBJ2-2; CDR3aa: CASAKKGSSGELFF; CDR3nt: TGTGCCAGCGCCAAGAAGGGTAGTAGCGGGGAGCTGTTTTTT
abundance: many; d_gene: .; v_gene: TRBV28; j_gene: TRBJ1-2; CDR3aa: CASSSTGIPVPYGYTF; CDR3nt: TGTGCCAGCAGTTCGACCGGCATACCCGTGCCCTATGGCTACACCTTC
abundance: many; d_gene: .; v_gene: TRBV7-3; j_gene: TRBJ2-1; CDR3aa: CASSPFAGSYNEQFF; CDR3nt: TGTGCCAGCAGCCCGTTTGCGGGCTCTTACAATGAGCAGTTCTTC
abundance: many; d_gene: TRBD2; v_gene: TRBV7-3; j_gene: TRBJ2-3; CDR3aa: CASSLLSSSGGVSDTQYF; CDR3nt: TGTGCCAGCAGCCTCCTAAGTTCTAGCGGGGGAGTTTCAGATACGCAGTATTTT
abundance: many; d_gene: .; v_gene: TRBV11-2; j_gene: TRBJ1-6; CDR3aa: CASSSRVLINSPLHF; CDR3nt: TGTGCCAGCAGCTCCAGGGTTCTGATAAATTCACCCCTCCACTTT
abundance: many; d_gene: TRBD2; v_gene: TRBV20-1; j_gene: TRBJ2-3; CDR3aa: CSASREGLAGESTDTQYF; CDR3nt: TGCAGTGCTAGTAGGGAGGGACTAGCGGGGGAGAGCACAGATACGCAGTATTTT
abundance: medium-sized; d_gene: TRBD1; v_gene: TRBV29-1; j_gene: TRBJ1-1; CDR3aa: CSAAQGTNTEAFF; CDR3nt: TGCAGCGCCGCACAGGGGACTAACACTGAAGCTTTCTTT
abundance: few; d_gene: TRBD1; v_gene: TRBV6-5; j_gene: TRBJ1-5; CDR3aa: CASSPGGTQPQHF; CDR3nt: TGTGCCAGCAGTCCAGGGGGCACTCAGCCCCAGCATTTT